This TCR beta chain stems from a study of vaccination and CD4 T cells after COVID-19. About the study: The peptides that stimulated the cells were overlapping spike peptides from SARS-CoV-2, HCoV-NL63, HCoV-OC43 and HCoV-229E. As a positive control, some control cultures were given a CEFX pool, while others were given an HIV-1 Nef pool or no peptide.

Sequencing of the DNA from cultured CD4+ T cells was carried out with the Oncomine TCR Beta short-read assay. DNA came from CD4+ T cells after culture. TCRdb redid the calling of the PCR reads with MiXCR, one entry per CDR3 protein. This table has 9,000 to 10,000 distinct CDR3 sequences, just under 35% appearing once. Regarding treatment: approximately nine-day PBMC culture with coronavirus spike peptide pools or control peptides (ViraFEST assay). Samples of CD4+ T cells were obtained from the unexposed donor before the COVID-19 pandemic (2011-2018). IL-2 (roughly 10 IU/ml) and peptide pools (roughly 10 ug/ml) were added to cultures of around 2 million PBMCs per well. This CDR3 has 17 residues. Per germline, CDR1 MNHEY and CDR2 SVGEGT. V was clipped by 2 bases and J by 2 bases; unmatched bases: 8. Comment on this clonotype: The antigen is undetermined.

This receptor was taken from a human donor in good health. The specimen was CD4+ T cells from blood, cultured in vitro. The genes are TRBV6-2 or TRBV6-3 and TRBJ2-1; 8 bases line up with TRBD2. The CDR3 protein is CASSYIGSSGPYNEQFF. CDR3 coding DNA: TGTGCCAGCAGTTACATAGGGTCTAGCGGGCCCTACAATGAGCAGTTCTTC.